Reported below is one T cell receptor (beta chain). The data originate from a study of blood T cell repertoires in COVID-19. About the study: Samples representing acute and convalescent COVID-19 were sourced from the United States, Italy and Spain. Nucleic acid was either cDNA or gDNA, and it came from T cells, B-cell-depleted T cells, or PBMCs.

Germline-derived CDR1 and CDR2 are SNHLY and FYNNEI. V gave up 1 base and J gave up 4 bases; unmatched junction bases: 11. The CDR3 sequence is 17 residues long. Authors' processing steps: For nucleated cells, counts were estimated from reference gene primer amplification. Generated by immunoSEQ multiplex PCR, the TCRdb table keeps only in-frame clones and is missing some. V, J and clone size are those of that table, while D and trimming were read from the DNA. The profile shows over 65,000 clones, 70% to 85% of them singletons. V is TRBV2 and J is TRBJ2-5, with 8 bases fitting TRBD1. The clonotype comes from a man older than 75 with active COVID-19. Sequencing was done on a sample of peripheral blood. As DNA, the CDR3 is TGTGCCAGCAGTGAAGACCCAACAGGGGGTCCCCGAGAGACCCAGTACTTC. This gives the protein CASSEDPTGGPRETQYF.